The clone carrying this TCR beta chain was detected a few times. RNA, once extracted, was reverse transcribed into cDNA for use as the sequencing template. Profiling relied on immunoSEQ multiplex PCR, and the TCRdb table lists in-frame clones only, not all of them. The sample records about 180,000 clones, around 64% being singletons. These data belong to a study of CD8+ T cells in alopecia areata. With 3 bases clipped from V and 0 bases from J, the junction kept 11 bases outside the gene matches. The CDR3 is 19 amino acids. Germline V gene data show CDR1 as MDHEN and CDR2 as SYDVKM. This sequence originates from a human donor with alopecia areata. The source was CD8+ T cells sorted from blood, collected at week 0. The V and J genes are TRBV28 and TRBJ2-6; the match to TRBD2 covers 7 bases. CDR3 region: CASSLGPGRGSSGANVLTF. CDR3 in DNA: TGTGCCAGCAGTTTGGGCCCGGGACGCGGGAGCTCTGGGGCCAACGTCCTGACTTTC. The variable domain in full, completed from reference TRBV28 and TRBJ2-6, reads DVKVTQSSRYLVKRTGEKVFLECVQDMDHENMFWYRQDPGLGLRLIYFSYDVKMKEKGDIPEGYSVSREKKERFSLILESASTNQTSMYLCASSLGPGRGSSGANVLTFGAGSRLTVL.